The clone carrying this TCR beta chain was seen at least ten times. The antigen remains undetermined. The PBMCs were taken from under 12 ml of fresh peripheral blood. These data come from a study of Graves' ophthalmopathy and Graves' hyperthyroidism. Germline V gene data show CDR1 as MDHEN and CDR2 as SYDVKM. The CDR3 totals 11 residues. J lost 8 bases, V lost 5 bases, and 1 base had no gene match. Study outcomes and limitations: Forecasting of ophthalmopathy progression by the model achieved less than 71% sensitivity and 72% to 75% specificity.

For repertoire sequencing, the TCR beta CDR3 regions were amplified from RNA transcripts. After a first-round RT-PCR with HTBI primers, a second-round multiplex PCR was run. Each CDR3 protein is one row after TCRdb ran MiXCR on the multiplex PCR reads. The top ten clones hold approximately 7.7% of a sample with 500,000 to 700,000 distinct CDR3 sequences, 22% of them seen once. The sequence came from a woman aged 18-29 years with stable Graves' hyperthyroidism. Some clones in this sample may be carry-over from other donors' samples. J is TRBJ1-1 and V is TRBV28; TRBD1 matches at 8 bases. The sequencing sample was made of peripheral blood. The CDR3 sequence: CASSPGGEAFF. CDR3 DNA: TGTGCCAGCAGTCCAGGGGGCGAAGCTTTCTTT.